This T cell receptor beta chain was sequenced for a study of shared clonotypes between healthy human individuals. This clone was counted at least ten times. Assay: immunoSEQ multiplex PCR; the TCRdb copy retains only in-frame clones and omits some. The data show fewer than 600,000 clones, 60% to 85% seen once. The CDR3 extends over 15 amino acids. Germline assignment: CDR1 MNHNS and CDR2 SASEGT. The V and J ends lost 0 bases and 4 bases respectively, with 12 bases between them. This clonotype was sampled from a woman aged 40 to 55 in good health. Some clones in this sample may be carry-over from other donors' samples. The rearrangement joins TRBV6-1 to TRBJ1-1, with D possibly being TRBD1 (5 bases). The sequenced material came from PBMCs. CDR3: CASSEALGGGTEAFF. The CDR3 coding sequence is TGTGCCAGCAGTGAAGCCCTGGGGGGGGGCACTGAAGCTTTCTTT.